These T cell receptor beta chains were read from a single sample in a study of T cells after yellow fever vaccination. One entry per CDR3 protein, called by TCRdb with MiXCR from the 5' RACE reads. This repertoire shows approximately 300,000 distinct CDR3 sequences, around 7.3% found once; its top ten account for over 15%. The sequencing used PBMCs, collected roughly 46 days after the first yellow fever vaccination. The receptors were gathered from a man aged 18 to 29 who received the YFV17D yellow fever vaccine. Both conserved end residues are part of each CDR3. A D gene is named only where the DNA matches it firmly. Clone size is stated in some rows and not others, as once, few, many or a class when expanded.

D: TRBD1; size: .; J: TRBJ2-3; V: TRBV7-8; CDR3: CASSSGWSTGGADTQYF; DNA: TGTGCCAGCAGCTCCGGTTGGTCGACAGGGGGCGCAGATACGCAGTATTTT
D: TRBD1; size: few; J: TRBJ2-2; V: TRBV29-1; CDR3: CSAEDRGTGELFF; DNA: TGCAGCGCGGAGGACAGGGGCACCGGGGAGCTGTTTTTT
D: .; size: .; J: TRBJ2-3; V: TRBV6-5; CDR3: CASSYSGGQADTQYF; DNA: TGTGCCAGCAGTTACTCGGGGGGGCAGGCAGATACGCAGTATTTT
D: TRBD1; size: few; J: TRBJ1-1; V: TRBV4-3; CDR3: CASSPRTGEWSTEAFF; DNA: TGCGCCAGCAGCCCTCGGACAGGGGAGTGGAGCACTGAAGCTTTCTTT
D: .; size: few; J: TRBJ2-7; V: TRBV5-5; CDR3: CASSLGGLYEQYF; DNA: TGTGCCAGCAGCTTGGGAGGCCTATACGAGCAGTACTTC
D: .; size: few; J: TRBJ2-3; V: TRBV5-1; CDR3: CASSLGRHTDTQYF; DNA: TGCGCCAGCAGCTTGGGGCGGCACACAGATACGCAGTATTTT
D: .; size: few; J: TRBJ2-1; V: TRBV5-1; CDR3: CASSLATAPPHNEQFF; DNA: TGCGCCAGCAGCTTGGCGACGGCTCCCCCCCACAATGAGCAGTTCTTC
D: TRBD1; size: few; J: TRBJ2-7; V: TRBV20-1; CDR3: CSANNPGQGAYEQYF; DNA: TGCAGTGCTAATAATCCGGGACAGGGGGCCTACGAGCAGTACTTC
D: .; size: .; J: TRBJ2-5; V: TRBV5-1; CDR3: CASSREATDLWETQYF; DNA: TGCGCCAGCAGCCGCGAGGCGACAGACCTCTGGGAGACCCAGTACTTC
D: .; size: few; J: TRBJ1-5; V: TRBV19; CDR3: CASSMEQALRNQPQHF; DNA: TGTGCCAGTAGTATGGAACAGGCCCTAAGGAATCAGCCCCAGCATTTT
D: TRBD2; size: many; J: TRBJ2-3; V: TRBV27; CDR3: CASSLDPAGGPDTQYF; DNA: TGTGCCAGCAGTTTAGACCCAGCGGGGGGGCCCGATACGCAGTATTTT
D: .; size: few; J: TRBJ1-1; V: TRBV12-3/TRBV12-4; CDR3: CASSTGQNEAFF; DNA: TGTGCCAGCAGTACCGGGCAGAATGAAGCTTTCTTT
D: .; size: few; J: TRBJ1-6; V: TRBV7-8; CDR3: CATHLARGKESPLHF; DNA: TGTGCCACCCACCTTGCCAGGGGAAAGGAGTCACCCCTCCACTTT
D: .; size: many; J: TRBJ2-6; V: TRBV5-1; CDR3: CASSLAGGRTASLGANVLTF; DNA: TGCGCCAGCAGCTTGGCCGGAGGCAGGACTGCCTCTCTCGGGGCCAACGTCCTGACTTTC
D: .; size: few; J: TRBJ1-2; V: TRBV14; CDR3: CASTPGGQHGYGYTF; DNA: TGTGCCAGCACCCCGGGGGGACAACATGGTTATGGCTACACCTTC
D: .; size: many; J: TRBJ1-5; V: TRBV6-1; CDR3: CASSPQQGYQPQHF; DNA: TGTGCCAGCAGTCCGCAACAGGGCTATCAGCCCCAGCATTTT
D: .; size: .; J: TRBJ1-5; V: TRBV6-5; CDR3: CASSYSGMEPQHF; DNA: TGTGCCAGCAGTTACTCCGGGATGGAGCCCCAGCATTTT
D: .; size: .; J: TRBJ2-3; V: TRBV29-1; CDR3: CSSLVVGTPTDTQYF; DNA: TGCAGCTCCTTGGTTGTCGGAACACCCACAGATACGCAGTATTTT
D: .; size: few; J: TRBJ2-7; V: TRBV6-2/TRBV6-3; CDR3: CASTLLAPGSYEQYF; DNA: TGTGCCAGCACTTTACTCGCCCCGGGATCCTACGAGCAGTACTTC
D: .; size: .; J: TRBJ2-3; V: TRBV5-1; CDR3: CASSDLNTDTQYF; DNA: TGCGCCAGCAGCGACCTAAACACAGATACGCAGTATTTT
D: .; size: .; J: TRBJ2-1; V: TRBV29-1; CDR3: CSFSREAWNEQFF; DNA: TGCAGCTTCAGCAGGGAGGCTTGGAATGAGCAGTTCTTC
D: .; size: .; J: TRBJ2-5; V: TRBV10-3; CDR3: CAISEIRGRETQYF; DNA: TGTGCCATCAGTGAGATCCGGGGGCGAGAGACCCAGTACTTC
D: .; size: .; J: TRBJ2-7; V: TRBV7-2; CDR3: CASSRPHYEQYF; DNA: TGTGCCAGCAGCCGCCCCCACTACGAGCAGTACTTC
D: TRBD1; size: many; J: TRBJ1-4; V: TRBV9; CDR3: CASSVAQGLGEKLFF; DNA: TGTGCCAGCAGCGTAGCACAGGGGCTCGGTGAAAAACTGTTTTTT
D: .; size: many; J: TRBJ2-5; V: TRBV5-1; CDR3: CASSVGFNGETQYF; DNA: TGCGCCAGCAGCGTGGGATTTAATGGGGAGACCCAGTACTTC
D: .; size: few; J: TRBJ1-6; V: TRBV12-3/TRBV12-4; CDR3: CASSSGFTSPLHF; DNA: TGTGCCAGCAGTTCGGGGTTCACTTCACCCCTCCACTTT
D: TRBD2; size: few; J: TRBJ2-1; V: TRBV10-3; CDR3: CAISSGLAGGHHEQFF; DNA: TGTGCCATCAGTAGCGGACTAGCGGGGGGGCACCATGAGCAGTTCTTC
D: .; size: many; J: TRBJ2-5; V: TRBV20-1; CDR3: CSAKRRGGETQYF; DNA: TGCAGTGCTAAGCGCCGGGGCGGGGAGACCCAGTACTTC
D: .; size: .; J: TRBJ2-6; V: TRBV21-1; CDR3: CASSNIQRESNDSGANVLTF; DNA: TGTGCCAGCAGCAATATTCAAAGGGAGAGTAACGACTCTGGGGCCAACGTCCTGACTTTC
D: TRBD2; size: few; J: TRBJ2-1; V: TRBV2; CDR3: CASRGTSGSYNEQFF; DNA: TGTGCCAGCAGAGGGACTAGCGGTTCCTACAATGAGCAGTTCTTC
D: TRBD1; size: .; J: TRBJ1-2; V: TRBV28; CDR3: CASTPDRKIYTF; DNA: TGTGCCAGCACCCCGGACAGGAAAATTTACACCTTC
D: .; size: .; J: TRBJ1-5; V: TRBV7-2; CDR3: CASSLGWGIYSNQPQHF; DNA: TGTGCCAGCAGCTTAGGGTGGGGGATTTATAGCAATCAGCCCCAGCATTTT
D: .; size: once; J: TRBJ2-3; V: TRBV10-3; CDR3: CAIAQGLVTDTQYF; DNA: TGTGCCATCGCCCAGGGGCTGGTCACAGATACGCAGTATTTT
D: TRBD2; size: many; J: TRBJ2-5; V: TRBV10-3; CDR3: CAISPSGEYQETQYF; DNA: TGTGCCATCAGCCCTAGCGGGGAGTACCAAGAGACCCAGTACTTC
D: .; size: .; J: TRBJ2-1; V: TRBV7-8; CDR3: CASTQRGFISYNEQFF; DNA: TGTGCCAGCACCCAACGCGGGTTTATTTCCTACAATGAGCAGTTCTTC
D: .; size: .; J: TRBJ1-2; V: TRBV7-9; CDR3: CASSAQLINYGYTF; DNA: TGTGCCAGCAGCGCCCAGTTAATTAACTATGGCTACACCTTC
D: .; size: .; J: TRBJ1-5; V: TRBV19; CDR3: CASRSINQPQHF; DNA: TGTGCCAGTCGGTCGATCAATCAGCCCCAGCATTTT